What follows are 23 T cell receptor beta chains derived from one specimen sequenced in a study of blood T cells in healthy people across ages. Primers used in a second PCR of about 6 to 11 cycles were a sample-barcoded 5' primer and a J-beta primer mix. Using its own MiXCR run on the 5' RACE reads, TCRdb lists one record per CDR3 protein. Among hundreds of thousands of distinct CDR3 sequences listed, 25% to 30% were seen once. Source material: blood. These receptors all stem from a woman older than 75 in good health.

In regard to this clonotype: A much more abundant neighbour one base away suggests this may be a read error. The chain joins TRBV6-4 to TRBJ2-5; D possibly matches TRBD1 or TRBD2 (7 bases each). Gene TRBJ2-7 matches the end of the DNA better, so the J call may be wrong. The CDR3 sequence is 20 residues long. The germline gives CDR1 MRHNA, CDR2 SNTAGT. The CDR3 protein is CASSDSTGEGGAGTAYEQYF. The CDR3 bases are TGTGCCAGCAGTGACTCGACGGGAGAAGGGGGAGCGGGGACAGCCTACGAGCAGTACTTC.

This chain connects TRBV3-1 to TRBJ1-1; D gene unclear. V was trimmed by 2 bases and J by 4 bases, leaving 5 bases between them. The CDR3 totals 12 residues. Germline assignment: CDR1 LGHDT and CDR2 YNNKEL (reference sequence). In nucleotides, the CDR3 is TGTGCCAGCAGCCAAATAACCACTGAAGCTTTCTTT. Encoded protein: CASSQITTEAFF.

At least ten counts were recorded for this clonotype. The rearrangement joins TRBV6-1 to TRBJ1-2, with D maybe TRBD1 (6 bases). Germline V gene data show CDR1 as MNHNS and CDR2 as SASEGT. This CDR3 comprises 16 residues. V was cut by 0 bases and J by 1 base, with 12 bases left in between. The CDR3 region has the DNA TGTGCCAGCAGTGAAGCAGCCACAGGGAGTAACTATGGCTACACCTTC. It is translated as CASSEAATGSNYGYTF.

This clonotype was counted at least ten times. The V call is TRBV20-1, the J call TRBJ2-1; D gene uncertain. The length of the CDR3 is 15 residues. With 1 base removed from V and 2 bases from J, the gap between germline ends came to 12 bases. In germline, CDR1 is DFQATT, CDR2 SNEGSKA (reference sequence). CDR3 DNA: TGCAGTGCTAGAGTAATCAGCAACCCCTACAATGAGCAGTTCTTC. Amino acid sequence: CSARVISNPYNEQFF.

The rearrangement joins TRBV20-1 to TRBJ1-4; 9 bases fit TRBD1. CDR3 length equals 14 residues. The germline V gene encodes CDR1 DFQATT and CDR2 SNEGSKA (reference sequence). With V trimmed by 1 base and J by 7 bases, 4 bases remained unmatched. The CDR3 loop is CSARVLGQGEKLFF. For the CDR3, the DNA is TGCAGTGCTAGAGTGTTGGGACAGGGTGAAAAACTGTTTTTT.

This clonotype was picked up many times. The chain carries TRBV29-1 and TRBJ2-7, with D perhaps assigned TRBD1 or TRBD2 (6 bases each). The CDR3 has 13 amino acids. The V gene's germline CDR1 is SQVTM and CDR2 ANQGSEA. V was clipped by 4 bases and J by 5 bases, with 15 bases between them. The DNA for the CDR3 is TGCAGCGTTGGAGGGGCCGGGGGCGACGAGCAGTACTTC. Protein product: CSVGGAGGDEQYF.

The sample holds many counts of this clonotype. J is TRBJ2-2 and V is TRBV30; 11 nucleotides match TRBD2. V lost 4 bases and J lost 4; bases outside the gene matches: 2. The germline CDR1 and CDR2 sequences are GTSNPN and SVGIG (reference sequence). The CDR3 extends over 14 amino acids. CDR3 loop: CAWKTSGGTGELFF. The CDR3 DNA reads as TGTGCCTGGAAAACTAGCGGGGGCACCGGGGAGCTGTTTTTT.

A remark on this clonotype: A much larger clonotype is one base distant, so this may be a read error. This chain joins TRBV27 and TRBJ2-1, with no clear D. Germline values: CDR1 MNHEY, CDR2 SMNVEV (reference sequence). This CDR3 region has 14 residues. The CDR3 sequence: CASSFNGRYSEQFF. The CDR3 DNA follows: TGTGCCAGCAGTTTCAATGGACGGTACAGTGAGCAGTTCTTC.

This clonotype has ten or more counts. The V gene is TRBV7-2, the J gene TRBJ1-2; D perhaps matches TRBD1 (5 bases). The germline gives CDR1 SGHTA, CDR2 FQGNSA. The CDR3 runs 14 residues. V shed 5 bases and J shed 5 bases, with 15 bases lying between them. The CDR3 DNA reads TGTGCCAGCAGCGCTCCGGGACGTCTTTATGGCTACACCTTC. Translated: CASSAPGRLYGYTF.

With regard to this clonotype: A clone one base away is much larger, so this may be a read error. The genes are TRBV5-6 and TRBJ2-4; no clear D. The V gene's germline CDR1 is SGHDT and CDR2 YYEEEE. CDR3 length equals 15 residues. V lost 2 bases, J lost 0 bases, and 9 bases lay in between. CDR3 DNA sequence: TGTGCCAGCAGCTTCACGTATCTAGCCAAAAACATTCAGTACTTC. Protein product: CASSFTYLAKNIQYF.

Remarks on this clonotype: A clone one base away is much larger, so this may be a read error. CDR3 amino acids: CASSYASPLYRGYSPLHF. In DNA, the CDR3 is TGTGCCAGCAGTTACGCTAGTCCCCTCTACAGGGGTTATTCACCCCTCCACTTT. The chain combines TRBV6-5 with TRBJ1-6, with 7 bases lining up with TRBD1. In germline, CDR1 is MNHEY, CDR2 SVGAGI. The V segment lost 2 bases and the J segment 8 bases; nucleotides outside the gene matches: 15. The CDR3 has 18 residues.

Ten or more counts support this clonotype. The rearrangement links TRBV6-6 to TRBJ2-3, with 7 bases matching TRBD1. Germline V gene data show CDR1 as MNHNY and CDR2 as SVGAGI (reference sequence). V lost 10 bases and J lost 2; bases outside the gene matches: 9. The CDR3 is made up of 14 amino acids. CDR3 sequence: CATEGQMNTDTQYF. The CDR3 DNA is TGTGCCACCGAGGGACAGATGAACACAGATACGCAGTATTTT.

This clonotype was detected ten times or more. This chain uses TRBV7-2 with TRBJ2-5; 10 nucleotides line up with TRBD2. Per the germline V gene, CDR1 is SGHTA and CDR2 is FQGNSA. This CDR3 contains 16 residues. Trimming removed 1 base from V and 1 base from J; junction bases left unmatched: 3. The CDR3 DNA sequence: TGTGCCAGCAGCTTAGTTAGCGGGGGGCCCCAAGAGACCCAGTACTTC. This translates into CASSLVSGGPQETQYF.

This clonotype has at least ten counts. The chain combines TRBV27 with TRBJ2-5; the D is unclear. V dropped 2 bases and J dropped 5 bases, with 9 bases sitting between them. CDR1 and CDR2 (germline): MNHEY, SMNVEV (reference sequence). The CDR3 length is 13 residues. CDR3 sequence (DNA): TGTGCCAGCAGTTTAACCGGGTTTGAGACCCAGTACTTC. This sequence encodes CASSLTGFETQYF.

Comments on this clonotype: A much larger clone lies one base from this, so it may be a read error. The gene calls are TRBV6-2 or TRBV6-3 and TRBJ2-5; D remains unclear. V lost 1 base and J lost 4, with 10 bases in between. CDR3 length equals 14 residues. Germline V gives CDR1 MNHEY, CDR2 SVGEGT. The CDR3 nucleotides read TGTGCCAGCAGTTACTTTAACCTGCTAGAGACCCAGTACTTC. Its protein is CASSYFNLLETQYF.

Written as DNA, the CDR3 is TGTGCCAGCAGTTACTCGACGACTGGGAGGGATGGCTACACCTTC. Its translation: CASSYSTTGRDGYTF. The rearrangement links TRBV6-2 or TRBV6-3 to TRBJ1-2, with D uncertain. V was shortened by 0 bases and J by 6 bases, with 14 bases between the two germline ends. Germline CDR1 and CDR2: MNHEY and SVGEGT. The CDR3 covers 15 residues.

With regard to this clonotype: A much larger clone lies one base from this, so it may be a read error. The V gene is TRBV7-2, the J gene TRBJ2-7; D possibly corresponds to TRBD1 (6 bases). V lost 5 bases and J 7 bases, leaving 18 bases between the germline ends. Germline CDR1 and CDR2: SGHTA and FQGNSA. This CDR3 has 14 residues. CDR3 loop: CASSITRGNNEQYF. In nucleotides, the CDR3 is TGTGCCAGCAGCATAACTAGGGGGAACAATGAGCAGTACTTC.

This clonotype was seen repeatedly, ten times or more. The rearrangement links TRBV5-1 to TRBJ2-6; D gene ambiguous. V was trimmed by 6 bases and J by 4 bases, leaving 8 bases between them. The CDR3 consists of 13 residues. The germline gives CDR1 SGHRS, CDR2 YFSETQ. CDR3 in DNA: TGCGCCAGCACCAAACCAGGGGCCAACGTCCTGACTTTC. Translating gives CASTKPGANVLTF.

This sequence joins TRBV20-1 and TRBJ2-7; 10 bases fit TRBD1. Trimming cost V 3 bases and J 7 bases; bases outside gene matches: 15. The CDR3 length is 16 residues. Per the germline V gene, CDR1 is DFQATT and CDR2 is SNEGSKA (reference sequence). CDR3 in amino acids: CSARRPGTGVFPEQYF. The CDR3 nucleotides are TGCAGTGCTAGGCGACCCGGGACAGGGGTCTTCCCAGAGCAGTACTTC.

The V and J genes are TRBV6-2 or TRBV6-3 and TRBJ2-5; D is possibly TRBD1 (6 bases). Germline CDR1 MNHEY, CDR2 SVGEGT. This CDR3 is built from 13 residues. V was shortened by 2 bases and J by 5 bases, with 9 bases between the two germline ends. CDR3 sequence reads: CASSYGQIETQYF. DNA of the CDR3: TGTGCCAGCAGTTACGGACAGATCGAGACCCAGTACTTC.

Of note for this clonotype: One end of the junction varies from germline; a read error may be responsible. The V call is TRBV6-1, the J call TRBJ1-1, with D possibly TRBD1 on 5 matching bases. CDR3 size: 13 residues. In germline, CDR1 is MNHNS, CDR2 SASEGT. In DNA form, the CDR3 reads TGTGCCAGCAGTGTTACAGGATACACTGAATCTTTCTTT. Residues: CASSVTGYTESFF.

This clonotype was counted a few times. This chain connects TRBV12-3 or TRBV12-4 to TRBJ2-2, with 7 bases that match TRBD1. The CDR3 consists of 15 residues. The junction had 6 bases not matched to a gene; V was cut back by 6 bases and J by 2 bases. The CDR3 sequence is CASSQTGHNTGELFF. In DNA form, the CDR3 reads TGTGCCAGCAGCCAGACAGGGCATAACACCGGGGAGCTGTTTTTT.

Concerning this clonotype itself: Possible read error: a much larger clone is one base away. The CDR3 spells CASSYPPQRSYNEQFF. Here the CDR3 DNA reads TGTGCCAGCAGTTACCCACCTCAACGCTCCTACAATGAGCAGTTCTTC. This chain connects TRBV6-2 or TRBV6-3 to TRBJ2-1; no definite D call. The V gene lost 2 bases and the J gene lost 0 bases, with 11 bases spanning the gap. The CDR3 runs 16 residues. CDR1 MNHEY and CDR2 SVGEGT come from the germline V gene.